The rows below give T cell receptor beta chains drawn from one sample of a study of CD8 T cells in Susac syndrome. TCRdb fed the immunoSEQ multiplex PCR reads into MiXCR, producing one record per CDR3 protein. The table records about 170,000 distinct CDR3 sequences, approximately 95% of them present only once. Sequencing was performed on CD4+ T cells from PBMCs. These receptors all stem from a human donor with multiple sclerosis. CDR3s include the opening cysteine and the closing phenylalanine or tryptophan. Fields, in order: D gene, J gene, clone size, V gene, CDR3 protein, CDR3 DNA. A D gene is named only where the DNA matches it firmly. The listing skips clone size in some rows; elsewhere it reads once, few, many or a size class.

-,TRBJ2-5,-,TRBV20-1,CSARQETQYF,TGCAGTGCTAGACAGGAGACCCAGTACTTC
-,TRBJ2-2,once,TRBV30,CAWRKEYTGELFF,TGTGCCTGGCGAAAGGAATATACCGGGGAGCTGTTTTTT
TRBD1,TRBJ1-2,-,TRBV5-4,CASSPEGAAYGYTF,TGTGCCAGCAGCCCCGAGGGGGCCGCCTATGGCTACACCTTC
TRBD2,TRBJ2-7,-,TRBV6-2/TRBV6-3,CASSGASGGLEQYF,TGTGCCAGCAGCGGGGCAAGCGGGGGGCTCGAGCAGTACTTC
-,TRBJ2-5,-,TRBV3-1,CASSQDTLETQYF,TGTGCCAGCAGCCAAGATACGTTGGAGACCCAGTACTTC
-,TRBJ1-2,once,TRBV20-1,CSARRPGEGYTF,TGCAGTGCTAGGCGACCAGGGGAAGGCTACACCTTC
TRBD1,TRBJ2-4,-,TRBV5-8,CASSVNRGISRF,TGTGCCAGCAGCGTCAACAGGGGGATAAGCCGCTTC
TRBD2,TRBJ2-3,-,TRBV12-3/TRBV12-4,CASSLIPRLASTDTQYF,TGTGCCAGCAGTTTAATCCCGAGACTAGCGAGCACAGATACGCAGTATTTT
TRBD2,TRBJ2-4,-,TRBV2,CASSEGGLAGEGGIQYF,TGTGCCAGCAGTGAAGGAGGACTAGCGGGGGAAGGGGGCATTCAGTACTTC
TRBD2,TRBJ2-1,-,TRBV20-1,CSAGAVGTSGSNEQFF,TGCAGTGCTGGGGCTGTGGGGACTAGCGGGTCCAATGAGCAGTTCTTC
TRBD1,TRBJ1-4,-,TRBV2,CASRHRGSGEKLFF,TGTGCCAGCAGACACAGGGGATCGGGTGAAAAACTGTTTTTT
TRBD1,TRBJ1-1,-,TRBV3-1,CASSQGRDRGRGTEAFF,TGTGCCAGCAGCCAAGGCCGGGACAGGGGACGGGGCACTGAAGCTTTCTTT
-,TRBJ2-5,-,TRBV24-1,CATSDSNQETQYF,TGTGCCACCAGTGACTCGAACCAAGAGACCCAGTACTTC
TRBD2,TRBJ2-5,-,TRBV20-1,CSASLGLPMGETQYF,TGCAGTGCTAGCCTGGGACTACCCATGGGGGAGACCCAGTACTTC
-,TRBJ2-1,once,TRBV12-3/TRBV12-4,CASSFGPERGNEQFF,TGTGCCAGCAGTTTTGGGCCAGAACGGGGCAATGAGCAGTTCTTC
TRBD2,TRBJ2-7,-,TRBV27,CASSPITSGRGSSYEQYF,TGTGCCAGCAGTCCGATTACTAGCGGGAGAGGGAGCTCCTACGAGCAGTACTTC
-,TRBJ1-6,-,TRBV10-1,CATGGTENSPLHF,TGCGCCACCGGGGGCACAGAGAATTCACCCCTCCACTTT
-,TRBJ2-7,-,TRBV20-1,CSGSFRYEQYF,TGCAGTGGGTCGTTTCGGTACGAGCAGTACTTC
-,TRBJ1-4,once,TRBV28,CASSFGGLDEKLFF,TGTGCCAGCAGTTTCGGAGGGCTTGATGAAAAACTGTTTTTT
TRBD2,TRBJ2-2,-,TRBV20-1,CSAKALAGGELFF,TGCAGTGCTAAGGCCCTAGCGGGCGGGGAGCTGTTTTTT
-,TRBJ2-4,-,TRBV10-2,CATKDGEFGIQYF,TGCGCCACCAAGGACGGGGAATTTGGCATTCAGTACTTC
TRBD1,TRBJ1-5,-,TRBV20-1,CSARRQGAGNQPQHF,TGCAGTGCTAGACGACAGGGGGCGGGCAATCAGCCCCAGCATTTT
TRBD2,TRBJ2-1,-,TRBV30,CAWSLGLAGGLNEQFF,TGTGCCTGGAGTTTGGGACTAGCGGGGGGGCTCAATGAGCAGTTCTTC
-,TRBJ2-7,-,TRBV12-3/TRBV12-4,CASSLGGQASYEQYF,TGTGCCAGCAGCCTGGGGGGCCAGGCCAGCTACGAGCAGTACTTC
TRBD2,TRBJ2-1,-,TRBV14,CASSQDSGLGPYNEQFF,TGTGCCAGCAGCCAAGATTCGGGACTAGGCCCTTACAATGAGCAGTTCTTC
-,TRBJ2-7,-,TRBV9,CASSVDGTYYEQYF,TGTGCCAGCAGCGTAGATGGGACCTACTACGAGCAGTACTTC
TRBD1,TRBJ1-1,-,TRBV18,CASSSQGGQGARTEAFF,TGTGCCAGCTCATCCCAAGGGGGACAGGGGGCACGCACTGAAGCTTTCTTT
-,TRBJ2-7,-,TRBV28,CASSLAWREQYF,TGTGCCAGCAGTTTGGCGTGGAGAGAGCAGTACTTC
TRBD1,TRBJ1-2,-,TRBV4-3,CASSRQQGSYGYTF,TGCGCCAGCAGCCGCCAACAGGGGAGCTATGGCTACACCTTC
-,TRBJ2-6,-,TRBV7-8,CASSQTSSGANVLTF,TGTGCCAGCAGCCAGACTAGCTCTGGGGCCAACGTCCTGACTTTC
-,TRBJ2-3,-,TRBV20-1,CSADLGGGPPTQYF,TGCAGTGCTGACCTTGGAGGGGGCCCTCCTACGCAGTATTTT
-,TRBJ2-3,-,TRBV28,CASSPNRRADTQYF,TGTGCCAGCAGCCCAAATCGGAGGGCAGATACGCAGTATTTT
-,TRBJ1-2,once,TRBV12-3/TRBV12-4,CASTLWGTGYTF,TGTGCCAGCACCTTGTGGGGTACTGGCTACACCTTC
TRBD2,TRBJ2-7,-,TRBV27,CASSQFPGLAGVGGEQYF,TGTGCCAGCAGTCAGTTCCCGGGACTAGCGGGAGTGGGGGGCGAGCAGTACTTC
-,TRBJ2-2,-,TRBV3-1,CASSSGTSNPLRTGELFF,TGTGCCAGCAGCTCCGGTACTAGCAATCCGCTTAGGACCGGGGAGCTGTTTTTT
-,TRBJ2-3,-,TRBV19,CASSSGQGRADTQYF,TGTGCCAGTAGTTCTGGGCAGGGGAGGGCAGATACGCAGTATTTT
-,TRBJ1-4,few,TRBV18,CASSPGAETNEKLFF,TGTGCCAGCTCACCAGGGGCAGAAACTAATGAAAAACTGTTTTTT
-,TRBJ2-3,-,TRBV5-1,CASSDNTDTQYF,TGCGCCAGCAGCGACAACACAGATACGCAGTATTTT
-,TRBJ2-2,-,TRBV5-1,CASSLYSNTGELFF,TGCGCCAGCAGCTTGTACAGTAACACCGGGGAGCTGTTTTTT
-,TRBJ1-2,-,TRBV6-2/TRBV6-3,CASSWNFGYTF,TGTGCCAGCAGTTGGAACTTTGGCTACACCTTC
-,TRBJ2-7,-,TRBV5-4,CASSSPKDPYEQYF,TGTGCCAGCAGCTCGCCGAAGGACCCCTACGAGCAGTACTTC
-,TRBJ2-1,-,TRBV7-8,CASSLARTANEQFF,TGTGCCAGCAGCTTAGCCCGGACTGCCAATGAGCAGTTCTTC
-,TRBJ2-5,-,TRBV20-1,CSATGGETQYF,TGCAGTGCTACGGGGGGCGAGACCCAGTACTTC
TRBD1,TRBJ2-5,-,TRBV3-1,CASSLGTGPAETQYF,TGTGCCAGCAGCCTCGGGACAGGCCCGGCGGAGACCCAGTACTTC
TRBD2,TRBJ2-7,-,TRBV20-1,CSAAGQLAGVNEQYF,TGCAGTGCTGCCGGACAGCTAGCGGGAGTTAACGAGCAGTACTTC
-,TRBJ1-1,-,TRBV23-1,CASSRRTGNTEAFF,TGCGCCAGCAGTCGACGGACGGGGAACACTGAAGCTTTCTTT
TRBD2,TRBJ2-7,-,TRBV30,CAWGGAGEGQYF,TGTGCCTGGGGAGGAGCGGGGGAAGGGCAGTACTTC